This T cell receptor beta chain originates from a study of shared clonotypes between healthy human individuals. It was CD45RO-negative cells, positively selected for CCR7, that made up naive CD8 cells, with terminally differentiated effector memory CD45RA+ cells excluded. Germline CDR1 and CDR2: LGHNA and YNFKEQ. This CDR3 spans 16 amino acids. V was trimmed by 0 bases and J by 3 bases, leaving 15 bases between them. Clones were sequenced by immunoSEQ multiplex PCR, and TCRdb holds only the in-frame ones, with some missing. The table shows about 650,000 clones, with 95% occurring only once. Sequencing was done on a sample of naive CD8+ T cells sorted from blood. The chain carries TRBV4-2 and TRBJ2-7; D might be TRBD1 (6 bases). The sequence came from a woman between 25 and 40 years old in good health. The CDR3 loop reads CASSQDRGWGSYEQYF. The CDR3 region has the DNA TGTGCCAGCAGCCAAGACAGGGGCTGGGGGAGCTACGAGCAGTACTTC.